This T cell receptor beta chain was sequenced in a study of blood T cell repertoires in COVID-19. Here immunoSEQ multiplex PCR was the method, and the copy in TCRdb shows in-frame clones only, minus some. The repertoire has 35,000 or so clones, approximately 81% of them found once; the top ten carry 25% to 30%. The V gene's germline CDR1 is LGHNA and CDR2 YSLEER. The V end was cut by 0 bases, the J end by 0 bases, with 12 bases between. CDR3 length: 18 amino acids. This sequence originates from a man older than 75 with active or convalescent COVID-19. Sequencing was done on a sample of peripheral blood. The V gene is TRBV4-3, the J gene TRBJ1-6; unclear D gene. CDR3 DNA: TGCGCCAGCAGCCAAGATCCCGGAGGAAGCTCCTATAATTCACCCCTCCACTTT. This sequence encodes CASSQDPGGSSYNSPLHF.